Below are 10 T cell receptor beta chains sequenced from a single sample in a study of Graves' ophthalmopathy and Graves' hyperthyroidism. Amplification of the TCR beta CDR3 regions used RNA transcripts (as template). HTBI primers were employed in first-round RT-PCR, then a second-round multiplex PCR followed. TCRdb fed the multiplex PCR reads into MiXCR, producing one record per CDR3 protein. The sample lists more than 550,000 distinct CDR3 sequences; about two fifths were seen once. The sample taken for sequencing was peripheral blood. The receptors come from an adult man with Graves' ophthalmopathy.

Comment on this clonotype: Likely a read error: the CDR3 ends without its conserved phenylalanine or tryptophan. The rearrangement uses TRBV11-1 and TRBJ1-1; tentative D call: TRBD1 (6 bases). Germline lookup yields CDR1 SGHAT and CDR2 FQDESV (reference sequence). The V gene lost 3 bases and the J gene lost 0 bases, with 11 bases spanning the gap. This CDR3 is built from 15 residues. The chain's CDR3 is CASSFLQGMNTEAFS. The CDR3 region has the DNA TGTGCCAGCAGCTTCCTACAGGGCATGAACACTGAAGCTTTCTCT.

This clonotype has just a few counts. This chain joins TRBV7-9 and TRBJ2-7; TRBD2 might be the D (6 bases). The CDR3 spans 15 residues. Trimming removed 5 bases at V and 2 bases at J, with 16 bases between. Germline lookup yields CDR1 SEHNR and CDR2 FQNEAQ (reference sequence). The CDR3 nucleotides read TGTGCCAGCAGCAGGGACTCTTCGGGCGCCTACGAGCAGTACTTC. Translating gives CASSRDSSGAYEQYF.

There are many counts of this clonotype. The chain carries TRBV4-3 and TRBJ2-5; 8 nucleotides match TRBD2. CDR3 length: 15 residues. Germline CDR1 LGHNA, CDR2 YSLEER. Trimming cost V 5 bases and J 2 bases; bases outside gene matches: 7. CDR3 protein: CASSYSGDVQETQYF. The CDR3 DNA is TGCGCCAGCAGCTATAGCGGGGACGTTCAAGAGACCCAGTACTTC.

This clonotype came up a few times. This chain uses TRBV12-3 or TRBV12-4 with TRBJ1-2; 7 bases agree with TRBD1. The CDR3 sequence is 14 residues long. Trimming removed 4 bases from V and 4 bases from J; junction bases left unmatched: 6. In DNA form, the CDR3 reads TGTGCCAGCAGTTCCCGACAGGGCTCCTATGGCTACACCTTC. It codes for CASSSRQGSYGYTF.

There are many counts of this clonotype. With a much larger clone just one base away, this may be a read error. This sequence joins TRBV10-3 and TRBJ1-6; the D gene is possibly TRBD1 (5 bases). CDR3 length equals 14 residues. The germline V gene encodes CDR1 ENHRY and CDR2 SYGVKD. Trimming cost V 6 bases and J 7 bases, with 13 bases left between them. The DNA of the CDR3 is TGTGCCATCAGCCGGGACGCCCGCAATTCACCCCTCCACTTT. Its translation is CAISRDARNSPLHF.

The V call is TRBV4-2, the J call TRBJ1-1; 7 nucleotides agree with TRBD1. Germline trimming cut 5 bases from V and 2 bases from J; bases unmatched to any gene: 8. CDR1 LGHNA and CDR2 YNFKEQ come from the germline V gene. The CDR3 is 15 amino acids. CDR3 amino acids: CASSGGDRINTEAFF. The CDR3 DNA reads TGTGCCAGCAGCGGGGGGGACAGAATAAACACTGAAGCTTTCTTT.

Turning to this clonotype: This may come from a read error, since a much larger clone is one base off. The chain combines TRBV19 with TRBJ1-1, with D maybe TRBD1 (5 bases). V dropped 1 base and J dropped 5 bases, with 11 bases sitting between them. The CDR3 has 14 residues. Germline values: CDR1 LNHDA, CDR2 SQIVND (reference sequence). The CDR3 loop is CASSIVHRQTEAFF. CDR3 in DNA: TGTGCCAGTAGTATAGTACACAGGCAAACTGAAGCTTTCTTT.

This clonotype was seen only once. J is TRBJ2-5 and V is TRBV7-6, with 12 bases lining up with TRBD1. This CDR3 has 16 amino acids. Germline assignment: CDR1 SGHVS and CDR2 FNYEAQ. J lost 5 bases, V lost 6 bases, and 10 bases had no gene match. The CDR3 region has the DNA TGTGCCAGCAGAGGGGGGGGGACAGGGGGCGGTGAGACCCAGTACTTC. Protein sequence: CASRGGGTGGGETQYF.

The chain recombines TRBV4-3 with TRBJ2-7; a possible D gene is TRBD2 (6 bases). Trimming cost V 0 bases and J 1 base, with 10 bases left between them. This CDR3 spans 15 amino acids. Germline assignment: CDR1 LGHNA and CDR2 YSLEER. The CDR3 DNA sequence: TGCGCCAGCAGCCAAGATCGGAGCGGGTCCTACGAGCAGTACTTC. Translated: CASSQDRSGSYEQYF.

V usage is TRBV29-1 and J usage is TRBJ2-6; tentatively, D is TRBD1 (6 bases). This CDR3 spans 13 amino acids. Trimming cost V 6 bases and J 5 bases, with 11 bases left between them. Germline V gene sequence: CDR1 SQVTM, CDR2 ANQGSEA. The DNA of the CDR3 is TGCAGCGTCGATTGGGACAGGGCCAACGTCCTGACTTTC. It codes for CSVDWDRANVLTF.